A selection of T cell receptor beta chains follows, all from one sample in a study of blood T cell repertoires in COVID-19. This table comes from immunoSEQ multiplex PCR, and its TCRdb copy is limited to in-frame clones, with some not included. The profile covers 150,000 or so clones, with roughly 90% appearing a single time and 6.6% taken by the ten largest. The specimen was PBMCs or T cells enriched from blood (not recorded which). Receptor source: a woman aged 45-65 years who had recovered from COVID-19. Each CDR3 is given with its conserved first and last residue. Each record gives: J gene, clone size, V gene, D gene, CDR3 DNA, CDR3 protein. The D gene is left open where the match is weak. Where a row states a size, it is once, few, many or the class of an expanded clone; other rows omit it.

J gene: TRBJ1-2
clone size: once
V gene: TRBV4-3
D gene: TRBD1
CDR3 DNA: TGCGCCAGCAGCCAAGCGGGACAGGGGAACTATGGCTACACCTTC
CDR3 protein: CASSQAGQGNYGYTF

J gene: TRBJ1-3
clone size: NA
V gene: TRBV25-1
D gene: TRBD1
CDR3 DNA: TGTGCCAGCAGTTGGGGGGACAGATACTCTGGAAACACCATATATTTT
CDR3 protein: CASSWGDRYSGNTIYF

J gene: TRBJ2-2
clone size: once
V gene: TRBV9
D gene: NA
CDR3 DNA: TGTGCCAGCAGCGGGACGGGACTTATGAACACCGGGGAGCTGTTTTTT
CDR3 protein: CASSGTGLMNTGELFF

J gene: TRBJ2-3
clone size: NA
V gene: TRBV5-4
D gene: TRBD2
CDR3 DNA: TGTGCCAGCAGCTTGGAAGCCGGGGGGGATACGCAGTATTTT
CDR3 protein: CASSLEAGGDTQYF

J gene: TRBJ1-5
clone size: NA
V gene: TRBV19
D gene: TRBD1
CDR3 DNA: TGTGCCAGTAGGCAAAGCAGGGGGCAAAATCAGCCCCAGCATTTT
CDR3 protein: CASRQSRGQNQPQHF

J gene: TRBJ1-5
clone size: NA
V gene: TRBV6-1
D gene: TRBD1
CDR3 DNA: TGTGCCAGCAGTGAACAGTCTTGGGACAGTTCGTTCTCCCCAAGTCAGCCCCAGCATTTT
CDR3 protein: CASSEQSWDSSFSPSQPQHF

J gene: TRBJ1-1
clone size: once
V gene: TRBV5-1
D gene: TRBD1
CDR3 DNA: TGCGCCAGCAGCTTGGCGGCAGGGGGCGACGAAGCTTTCTTT
CDR3 protein: CASSLAAGGDEAFF

J gene: TRBJ2-4
clone size: NA
V gene: TRBV12-3/TRBV12-4
D gene: NA
CDR3 DNA: TGTGCCAGCAGTTCATACCCCCGGGATCAGTACTTC
CDR3 protein: CASSSYPRDQYF

J gene: TRBJ2-2
clone size: NA
V gene: TRBV5-6
D gene: NA
CDR3 DNA: TGTGCCAGCAGCTTCAGGGGGGTCGGCACCGGGGAGCTGTTTTTT
CDR3 protein: CASSFRGVGTGELFF

J gene: TRBJ1-2
clone size: few
V gene: TRBV11-3
D gene: NA
CDR3 DNA: TGTGCCAGCAGCTTAGCGTTGTGGGGGACCGGGAGTGGCTACACCTTC
CDR3 protein: CASSLALWGTGSGYTF

J gene: TRBJ2-2
clone size: NA
V gene: TRBV29-1
D gene: NA
CDR3 DNA: TGCAGCGTTGAAACTCCCACGGGGGAGCTGTTTTTT
CDR3 protein: CSVETPTGELFF

J gene: TRBJ1-2
clone size: NA
V gene: TRBV4-3
D gene: NA
CDR3 DNA: TGCGCCAGCAGCCCAGAGCAGGGAAGGAGCTCCTATGGCTACACCTTC
CDR3 protein: CASSPEQGRSSYGYTF

J gene: TRBJ1-3
clone size: NA
V gene: TRBV9
D gene: TRBD1
CDR3 DNA: TGTGCCAGCAGCGTAACAGGGGGCTTTGGAAACACCATATATTTT
CDR3 protein: CASSVTGGFGNTIYF

J gene: TRBJ1-5
clone size: NA
V gene: TRBV7-9
D gene: NA
CDR3 DNA: TGTGCCAGCAGCTCCGAGGGTAGGGTAAGTAGCAATCAGCCCCAGCATTTT
CDR3 protein: CASSSEGRVSSNQPQHF

J gene: TRBJ1-1
clone size: NA
V gene: TRBV7-9
D gene: NA
CDR3 DNA: TGTGCCAGCAGCTTATCGTCGTTT
CDR3 protein: CASSLSSF

J gene: TRBJ2-7
clone size: NA
V gene: TRBV19
D gene: NA
CDR3 DNA: TGTGCCAGTTCCAGCGCACTCTCCTACGAGCAGTACTTC
CDR3 protein: CASSSALSYEQYF

J gene: TRBJ1-1
clone size: NA
V gene: TRBV11-2
D gene: NA
CDR3 DNA: TGTGCCAGCAGCTTAAGGAGTCCGGTCGGGAACACTGAAGCTTTCTTT
CDR3 protein: CASSLRSPVGNTEAFF

J gene: TRBJ2-7
clone size: NA
V gene: TRBV19
D gene: NA
CDR3 DNA: TGTGCCAGTAGAGGGGGGGTCGAGCAGTACTTC
CDR3 protein: CASRGGVEQYF

J gene: TRBJ1-2
clone size: NA
V gene: TRBV5-6
D gene: TRBD1
CDR3 DNA: TGTGCCAGCAGCTTCAGGGGAGGACAGGGCTATGGCTACACCTTC
CDR3 protein: CASSFRGGQGYGYTF

J gene: TRBJ1-1
clone size: NA
V gene: TRBV7-9
D gene: TRBD1
CDR3 DNA: TGTGCCAGCAGGGCGGACAGGGACTGGGGTTTGAACACTGAAGCTTTCTTT
CDR3 protein: CASRADRDWGLNTEAFF

J gene: TRBJ1-5
clone size: NA
V gene: TRBV19
D gene: NA
CDR3 DNA: TGTGCCAGTAAAACACTATTCTATAGCAATCAGCCCCAGCATTTT
CDR3 protein: CASKTLFYSNQPQHF

J gene: TRBJ2-7
clone size: NA
V gene: TRBV18
D gene: TRBD2
CDR3 DNA: TGTGCCAGCTCTCCGACTAGCGGGTCATCCTACGAGCAGTACTTC
CDR3 protein: CASSPTSGSSYEQYF

J gene: TRBJ1-5
clone size: NA
V gene: TRBV7-8
D gene: NA
CDR3 DNA: TGTGCCAGCACCATGGGGGGAAATCAGCCCCAGCATTTT
CDR3 protein: CASTMGGNQPQHF

J gene: TRBJ2-2
clone size: NA
V gene: TRBV19
D gene: TRBD1
CDR3 DNA: TGTGCCATCAGTCGAGGGGGCGCTTCCGGGGAGCTGTTTTTT
CDR3 protein: CAISRGGASGELFF

J gene: TRBJ2-3
clone size: NA
V gene: TRBV30
D gene: NA
CDR3 DNA: TGTGCCTGGAGTCTGGGGGGGCACTCCACAGATACGCAGTATTTT
CDR3 protein: CAWSLGGHSTDTQYF

J gene: TRBJ2-1
clone size: NA
V gene: TRBV3-1/TRBV3-2
D gene: TRBD1
CDR3 DNA: TGTGCCAGCAGCCAAGGACAGGGTTGGAATGAGCAGTTCTTC
CDR3 protein: CASSQGQGWNEQFF

J gene: TRBJ2-3
clone size: NA
V gene: TRBV12-5
D gene: NA
CDR3 DNA: TGTGCTAGTGGTTCCCTTCCAGATACGCAGTATTTT
CDR3 protein: CASGSLPDTQYF

J gene: TRBJ1-5
clone size: NA
V gene: TRBV6-5
D gene: NA
CDR3 DNA: TGTGCCAGCAGTTACGGGCAGGGGCAGCCCCAGCATTTT
CDR3 protein: CASSYGQGQPQHF

J gene: TRBJ2-7
clone size: NA
V gene: TRBV6-1
D gene: NA
CDR3 DNA: TGTGCCAGCAGGGAACAGGTTTACGAGCAGTACTTC
CDR3 protein: CASREQVYEQYF

J gene: TRBJ1-4
clone size: NA
V gene: TRBV27
D gene: TRBD1
CDR3 DNA: TGTGCCAGCAGGGGACAGGGTGATGAAAAACTGTTTTTT
CDR3 protein: CASRGQGDEKLFF

J gene: TRBJ1-5
clone size: NA
V gene: TRBV30
D gene: NA
CDR3 DNA: TGTGCCTGGAGTGTATCGGCAGGGATTAAGCCCCAGCATTTT
CDR3 protein: CAWSVSAGIKPQHF

J gene: TRBJ2-5
clone size: NA
V gene: TRBV20-1
D gene: NA
CDR3 DNA: TGCAGTGCTCTTCCCCAAGAGACCCAGTACTTC
CDR3 protein: CSALPQETQYF

J gene: TRBJ1-1
clone size: NA
V gene: TRBV6-4
D gene: TRBD1
CDR3 DNA: TGTGCCAGCAGCGAAACCGGGACAGGGGGAACTGAAGCTTTCTTT
CDR3 protein: CASSETGTGGTEAFF

J gene: TRBJ1-2
clone size: NA
V gene: TRBV18
D gene: TRBD1
CDR3 DNA: TGTGCCAGCTCACCAGGACAGGGCTCTGGCTACACCTTC
CDR3 protein: CASSPGQGSGYTF

J gene: TRBJ2-7
clone size: few
V gene: TRBV7-6
D gene: TRBD2
CDR3 DNA: TGTGCCAGCACCCCAGCGGGACCTCCTCACGAGCAGTACTTC
CDR3 protein: CASTPAGPPHEQYF

J gene: TRBJ2-1
clone size: NA
V gene: TRBV2
D gene: NA
CDR3 DNA: TGTGCCAGCAGTGAGGCTTCCCCCTACAATGAGCAGTTCTTC
CDR3 protein: CASSEASPYNEQFF

J gene: TRBJ2-5
clone size: NA
V gene: TRBV6-5
D gene: NA
CDR3 DNA: TGTGCCAGCTCCAGGGCCCCTGTTCAAGAGACCCAGTACTTC
CDR3 protein: CASSRAPVQETQYF

J gene: TRBJ1-6
clone size: NA
V gene: TRBV5-3
D gene: TRBD1
CDR3 DNA: TGTGCCAGAAGCTCGAAACAGGGGGGGGGAAATTCACCCCTCCACTTT
CDR3 protein: CARSSKQGGGNSPLHF

J gene: TRBJ2-7
clone size: NA
V gene: TRBV5-1
D gene: TRBD1
CDR3 DNA: TGCGCCAGCAGCACTTGGACAGGGGGCGAGCAGTACTTC
CDR3 protein: CASSTWTGGEQYF

J gene: TRBJ2-2
clone size: NA
V gene: TRBV5-4
D gene: TRBD2
CDR3 DNA: TGTGCCAGCAGCCCCCCAGGAACTAGCGCGACCGGGGAGCTGTTTTTT
CDR3 protein: CASSPPGTSATGELFF

J gene: TRBJ2-1
clone size: NA
V gene: TRBV7-2
D gene: NA
CDR3 DNA: TGTGCCAGCAGCTTAGACATTCCTGAGCAGTTCTTC
CDR3 protein: CASSLDIPEQFF

J gene: TRBJ2-5
clone size: NA
V gene: TRBV24-1
D gene: TRBD2
CDR3 DNA: TGTGCCACCAGTGATCGGACTAGGTCCGGGGAAGAGACCCAGTACTTC
CDR3 protein: CATSDRTRSGEETQYF

J gene: TRBJ1-2
clone size: few
V gene: TRBV2
D gene: TRBD1
CDR3 DNA: TGTGCCAGCAGCCGCTTCCCGGGACAGGGAGACTACACCTTC
CDR3 protein: CASSRFPGQGDYTF

J gene: TRBJ2-1
clone size: NA
V gene: TRBV5-4
D gene: TRBD2
CDR3 DNA: TGTGCCAGCAGCTTGGCCCAGGGTGGGGGGGAGTTCTTC
CDR3 protein: CASSLAQGGGEFF

J gene: TRBJ2-5
clone size: NA
V gene: TRBV18
D gene: TRBD1
CDR3 DNA: TGTGCCAGCTCACCATTGAGAGGGACAGATGGGGAGACCCAGTACTTC
CDR3 protein: CASSPLRGTDGETQYF

J gene: TRBJ1-2
clone size: NA
V gene: TRBV19
D gene: NA
CDR3 DNA: TGTGCCAGTAGTATATTTGACGGGGGGAGCTATGGCTACACCTTC
CDR3 protein: CASSIFDGGSYGYTF

J gene: TRBJ1-3
clone size: NA
V gene: TRBV18
D gene: NA
CDR3 DNA: TGTGCCAGCTCACCCCGTTCGACAGTCCCCAACACCATATATTTT
CDR3 protein: CASSPRSTVPNTIYF

J gene: TRBJ2-6
clone size: NA
V gene: TRBV2
D gene: TRBD1
CDR3 DNA: TGTGCCAGCAGTGCGGGACAGGGGGCTTCCGGGGCCAACGTCCTGACTTTC
CDR3 protein: CASSAGQGASGANVLTF

J gene: TRBJ2-7
clone size: few
V gene: TRBV19
D gene: TRBD2
CDR3 DNA: TGTGCCAGTAGTAAACTCGCGGGGGGCCTAGCAAACGAGCAGTACTTC
CDR3 protein: CASSKLAGGLANEQYF

J gene: TRBJ2-5
clone size: once
V gene: TRBV5-1
D gene: TRBD2
CDR3 DNA: TGCGCCAGCAGCCCGACTAGCCGGGGGGGAGAGACCCAGTACTTC
CDR3 protein: CASSPTSRGGETQYF

J gene: TRBJ1-1
clone size: NA
V gene: TRBV13
D gene: NA
CDR3 DNA: TGTGCCAGCAGCTTCCGCATTGGGGGGGCTTTCTTT
CDR3 protein: CASSFRIGGAFF

J gene: TRBJ1-5
clone size: NA
V gene: TRBV29-1
D gene: NA
CDR3 DNA: TGCAGCGTTCAGACAGCGAATCAGCCCCAGCATTTT
CDR3 protein: CSVQTANQPQHF

J gene: TRBJ1-6
clone size: NA
V gene: TRBV19
D gene: NA
CDR3 DNA: TGTGCCAGTTTAAGAAACACATCCCACAGGGAAAGGGCCCTCCACTTT
CDR3 protein: CASLRNTSHRERALHF

J gene: TRBJ2-1
clone size: NA
V gene: TRBV7-2
D gene: NA
CDR3 DNA: TGTGCCAGCAGCTTAGGGCGGTACAATGAGCAGTTCTTC
CDR3 protein: CASSLGRYNEQFF

J gene: TRBJ1-5
clone size: NA
V gene: TRBV19
D gene: TRBD1
CDR3 DNA: TGTGCCAGTAGGGCGACAGGGGCCTCAAGTCAGCCCCAGCATTTT
CDR3 protein: CASRATGASSQPQHF

J gene: TRBJ1-1
clone size: NA
V gene: TRBV5-6
D gene: NA
CDR3 DNA: TGTGCCAGCAAATCCACGGCAGGGCATACTGAAGCTTTCTTT
CDR3 protein: CASKSTAGHTEAFF

J gene: TRBJ1-2
clone size: NA
V gene: TRBV6-1
D gene: NA
CDR3 DNA: TGTGCCAGCAGTGAACGAGAGAGGGTGGGCTATGGCTACACCTTC
CDR3 protein: CASSERERVGYGYTF

J gene: TRBJ1-1
clone size: NA
V gene: TRBV19
D gene: TRBD1
CDR3 DNA: TGTGCCAGTAGTATAGACAACAGGGGAAACACTGAAGCTTTCTTT
CDR3 protein: CASSIDNRGNTEAFF

J gene: TRBJ1-2
clone size: NA
V gene: TRBV4-3
D gene: NA
CDR3 DNA: TGCGCCAGCAGCCCAAGCCCGGGCTATGGCTACACCTTC
CDR3 protein: CASSPSPGYGYTF